The rows below give T cell receptor beta chains drawn from one sample of a study of blood T cell repertoires in COVID-19. Sequencing was performed with immunoSEQ multiplex PCR; in TCRdb, only in-frame clones are kept and a portion is missing. The sample gives under 300,000 clones, approximately 82% of which show up once; 3.4% is in the top ten. Sequences were obtained from peripheral blood. These TCRs come from a woman aged 18-29 years with acute or convalescent COVID-19. Each CDR3 is given with its conserved first and last residue. D genes are given only for firm matches. Not all rows give a size; the values are once, few, many and, for expanded clones, a class.

clone_size	d_call	v_call	j_call	cdr3_aa	cdr3_nt
NA	NA	TRBV18	TRBJ2-7	CASSPTPTFGSYEQYF	TGTGCCAGCTCACCAACCCCGACCTTCGGGTCCTACGAGCAGTACTTC
NA	NA	TRBV5-5	TRBJ1-5	CASSLTGIQPQHF	TGTGCCAGCAGCCTTACAGGGATTCAGCCCCAGCATTTT
NA	NA	TRBV28	TRBJ2-7	CASSLQTVRGEQYF	TGTGCCAGCAGTTTACAAACCGTCCGAGGCGAGCAGTACTTC
NA	TRBD2	TRBV6-2/TRBV6-3	TRBJ2-2	CASSSGTSGRYGELFF	TGTGCCAGCAGCTCCGGGACTAGCGGGAGGTACGGGGAGCTGTTTTTT
NA	TRBD2	TRBV19	TRBJ2-1	CASSIILVASGGNEQFF	TGTGCCAGTAGTATAATTTTGGTGGCTAGCGGGGGGAATGAGCAGTTCTTC
NA	TRBD1	TRBV7-8	TRBJ1-5	CASSRGRNQPQHF	TGTGCCAGCAGCAGGGGGCGGAATCAGCCCCAGCATTTT
NA	TRBD1	TRBV29-1	TRBJ1-1	CSVDQGANTEAFF	TGCAGCGTTGATCAGGGGGCAAACACTGAAGCTTTCTTT
few	NA	TRBV5-6	TRBJ2-1	CASSLIGSSYNEQFF	TGTGCCAGCAGCTTGATCGGGAGCTCCTACAATGAGCAGTTCTTC
once	TRBD1	TRBV28	TRBJ1-4	CASRHGTGANEKLFF	TGTGCCAGCAGACATGGGACAGGCGCGAATGAAAAACTGTTTTTT
NA	NA	TRBV7-3	TRBJ2-6	CASSNLSWASGANVLTF	TGTGCCAGCAGCAACCTGTCTTGGGCCTCTGGGGCCAACGTCCTGACTTTC
NA	NA	TRBV6-1	TRBJ1-2	CASSEAANYGYTF	TGTGCCAGCAGTGAGGCCGCTAACTATGGCTACACCTTC
NA	NA	TRBV7-6	TRBJ2-2	CASSLGTANTGELFF	TGTGCCAGCAGCTTAGGTACAGCGAACACCGGGGAGCTGTTTTTT
NA	NA	TRBV19	TRBJ1-2	CASTAGYGYTF	TGTGCCTCGACGGCAGGGTATGGCTACACCTTC